These 7 T cell receptor beta chains share one sample of origin, sequenced in a study of Ad26.COV2.S vaccination and SARS-CoV-2 variants. TCRdb's table, derived via immunoSEQ multiplex PCR, lists solely in-frame clones and lacks some. The sample contains about 350,000 clones, roughly 91% of which appear only once. Described treatment: approximately 18 received Ad26.COV2.S at low or high dose, single or two shots; roughly five received placebo; per-sample allocation not given. Samples were taken on day 63 after the first vaccine or placebo injection. Sequencing used peripheral blood, obtained in a trial of Ad26.COV2.S vaccine versus placebo. All receptors derive from a person between 18 and 59 years old who received the Ad26.COV2.S COVID-19 vaccine or a placebo.

The chain links TRBV20-1 to TRBJ1-5; D is uncertain. V lost 3 bases and J lost 5, with 14 bases in between. Germline V gene data show CDR1 as DFQATT and CDR2 as SNEGSKA (reference sequence). The CDR3 has 14 amino acids. The CDR3 protein is CSASRASGDQPQHF. DNA of the CDR3: TGCAGTGCTAGTCGGGCCTCCGGGGATCAGCCCCAGCATTTT.

The CDR3 bases are TGTGCCAGTACCGCGGACTTTGCTGAGCAGTTCTTC. Protein product: CASTADFAEQFF. The chain combines TRBV19 with TRBJ2-1; TRBD2 might be the D (5 bases). This CDR3 region has 12 residues. V was trimmed by 7 bases and J by 9 bases, leaving 13 bases between them. Germline CDR1 reads LNHDA; CDR2 reads SQIVND (reference sequence).

This clone was counted between two and nine times. The chain links TRBV6-4 to TRBJ2-3; no clear D gene. This CDR3 contains 14 residues. The V end lost 5 bases, the J end lost 4 bases, and 13 bases lay between the germline ends. The V gene's germline CDR1 is MRHNA and CDR2 SNTAGT. CDR3: CASSKDHGADTQYF. The CDR3, as DNA: TGTGCCAGCAGTAAGGACCATGGGGCAGATACGCAGTATTTT.

The chain employs TRBV6-5 and TRBJ2-1; 11 bases agree with TRBD2. The CDR3 has 15 residues. Germline CDR1 and CDR2: MNHEY and SVGAGI. J lost 9 bases, V lost 6 bases, and 10 bases had no gene match. CDR3 coding DNA: TGTGCCAGCAGCTATAGCGGGGGGGCCTCGCGTGAGCAGTTCTTC. Translating gives CASSYSGGASREQFF.

The chain employs TRBV29-1 and TRBJ2-3, with 8 bases aligning to TRBD2. The CDR3 is made up of 13 amino acids. Germline CDR1 is SQVTM and CDR2 is ANQGSEA. The trim removed 1 base at V and 4 bases at J, leaving 1 base unmatched. CDR3 in DNA: TGCAGCGTTGAAGCCGGGGGGGCAGATACGCAGTATTTT. It yields the protein CSVEAGGADTQYF.

CDR3 amino acids: CATLGVRTETQYF. CDR3 sequence (DNA): TGTGCCACCCTGGGAGTCAGGACGGAGACCCAGTACTTC. The rearrangement links TRBV7-9 to TRBJ2-5; TRBD2 is a possible D gene (5 bases). This CDR3 contains 13 residues. Trimming left V 10 bases short and J 5 bases short, with 17 bases between. Germline V gene lookup returns CDR1 SEHNR and CDR2 FQNEAQ (reference sequence). The complete variable domain, with remaining parts taken from reference TRBV7-9 and TRBJ2-5, reads DTGVSQNPRHKITKRGQNVTFRCDPISEHNRLYWYRQTLGQGPEFLTYFQNEAQLEKSRLLSDRFSAERPKGSFSTLEIQRTEQGDSAMYLCATLGVRTETQYFGPGTRLLVL.

This sequence joins TRBV30 and TRBJ1-1; TRBD1 might be the D (6 bases). The germline CDR1 and CDR2 sequences are GTSNPN and SVGIG (reference sequence). Trimming left V 7 bases short and J 6 bases short, with 12 bases between. This CDR3 is built from 11 residues. CDR3 protein: CAYQGLAEAFF. In DNA, the CDR3 is TGTGCCTACCAGGGGTTGGCTGAAGCTTTCTTT.